The 27 T cell receptor beta chains below were found in one sample sequenced in a study of T cells in Graves' hyperthyroidism and ophthalmopathy. The TCR beta CDR3 regions underwent amplification using RNA transcripts as the source. A first-round RT-PCR of the TCR CDR3 used the HTBI primer set. From the multiplex PCR reads, TCRdb called clonotypes with MiXCR, one entry per CDR3 protein. The data contain 600,000 or so distinct CDR3 sequences, around 13% of them singletons. Sequenced sample: blood. Receptors originate from a woman aged 45-65 years with Graves' ophthalmopathy.

In this sample, this clonotype turned up many times. The V gene is TRBV6-1, the J gene TRBJ2-1; a possible D gene is TRBD1 (6 bases). Trimming pared 5 bases from V and 9 bases from J, leaving 14 bases between. Germline V lookup: CDR1 MNHNS, CDR2 SASEGT. This CDR3 spans 13 amino acids. The CDR3 is CASSSDRTGEQFF. The CDR3 bases are TGTGCCAGCAGTTCCGACAGGACTGGTGAGCAGTTCTTC.

This clonotype appeared a few times. This chain uses TRBV6-2 or TRBV6-3 with TRBJ2-1; no firm D call. The V end was cut by 0 bases, the J end by 0 bases, with 9 bases between. CDR3 length: 16 residues. CDR1 and CDR2 (germline): MNHEY, SVGEGT. In DNA form, the CDR3 reads TGTGCCAGCAGTTACTCGGAGATTCCCTCCTACAATGAGCAGTTCTTC. Protein sequence: CASSYSEIPSYNEQFF.

With regard to this clonotype: A much more abundant neighbour one base away suggests this may be a read error. V usage is TRBV27 and J usage is TRBJ2-1; 10 bases are shared with TRBD2. Trimming cost V 3 bases and J 4 bases; bases outside gene matches: 3. CDR3 size: 15 residues. The germline V gene has CDR1 MNHEY and CDR2 SMNVEV (reference sequence). The CDR3 is CASSFELAGYNEQFF. DNA of the CDR3: TGTGCCAGCAGTTTCGAACTAGCGGGATACAATGAGCAGTTCTTC.

This clonotype was found many times. The chain is built from TRBV30 and TRBJ1-2; 8 nucleotides match TRBD1. CDR1 and CDR2 from the germline V gene are GTSNPN and SVGIG (reference sequence). There are 14 residues in the CDR3. J was trimmed by 5 bases and V by 4 bases; bases with no gene match: 9. The CDR3 DNA is TGTGCCTGGATGGGGCAGGGGGCTCGATATGGCTACACCTTC. Protein: CAWMGQGARYGYTF.

This clonotype was detected ten times or more. The rearrangement links TRBV27 to TRBJ2-1; the D call may be TRBD1 or TRBD2 (5 bases each). The germline CDR1 and CDR2 sequences are MNHEY and SMNVEV (reference sequence). V gave up 5 bases and J gave up 9 bases, with 23 bases separating them. The CDR3 is made up of 16 amino acids. The CDR3 reads CASSPTGTAVISEQFF. In DNA, the CDR3 is TGTGCCAGCAGTCCCACCGGGACCGCAGTAATTAGTGAGCAGTTCTTC.

This clonotype appeared many times. The chain joins TRBV12-3 or TRBV12-4 to TRBJ1-1; tentative D call: TRBD1 (5 bases). The CDR3 totals 14 residues. V was cut by 4 bases and J by 5 bases, with 14 bases left in between. The CDR3 here is CASSSGPEGTEAFF. DNA of the CDR3: TGTGCCAGCAGTTCCGGTCCAGAGGGGACTGAAGCTTTCTTT.

The table lists this clonotype with many counts. The J gene is TRBJ1-5, the V gene TRBV28, with D perhaps matching TRBD1 (5 bases). The V end was cut by 4 bases, the J end by 2 bases, with 12 bases between. The CDR3 has 15 residues. Germline CDR1 reads MDHEN; CDR2 reads SYDVKM. The CDR3 DNA is TGTGCCAGCAGTTCCTGGCAGGGAGGCAATCAGCCCCAGCATTTT. This translates into CASSSWQGGNQPQHF.

This sequence joins TRBV24-1 and TRBJ2-1, with 7 nucleotides matching TRBD2. This CDR3 spans 14 amino acids. CDR1 is KGHDR and CDR2 is SFDVKD in the germline V gene. V dropped 5 bases and J dropped 7; count of bases not matched to a gene: 7. DNA of the CDR3: TGTGCCACCAGTGCCATGGGACTAAAAAATGAGCAGTTCTTC. It yields the protein CATSAMGLKNEQFF.

This sequence joins TRBV5-1 and TRBJ2-1; TRBD1 matches at 7 bases. J lost 6 bases, V lost 4 bases, and 4 bases had no gene match. The CDR3 covers 13 residues. Germline-derived CDR1 and CDR2 are SGHRS and YFSETQ. The CDR3 sequence: CASSPDRVNEQFF. The CDR3 region has the DNA TGCGCCAGCAGCCCTGACAGGGTCAATGAGCAGTTCTTC.

V is TRBV9 and J is TRBJ1-6; no clear D. This CDR3 comprises 18 residues. V lost 5 bases and J 0 bases, leaving 18 bases between the germline ends. Germline assignment: CDR1 SGDLS and CDR2 YYNGEE. The CDR3 here is CASRPHPRGRSYNSPLHF. CDR3 in DNA: TGTGCCAGCAGACCACACCCGAGAGGGCGCTCCTATAATTCACCCCTCCACTTT.

This clonotype showed up just a few times. The chain is built from TRBV7-6 and TRBJ2-7; D might be TRBD1 (5 bases). This CDR3 has 15 residues. Germline lookup yields CDR1 SGHVS and CDR2 FNYEAQ. V was trimmed by 5 bases and J by 2 bases, leaving 16 bases between them. The CDR3 sequence: CASSPPDSHAYEQYF. In nucleotides, the CDR3 is TGTGCCAGCAGCCCCCCCGACAGTCATGCCTACGAGCAGTACTTC.

This clonotype was seen many times. The V call is TRBV5-1, the J call TRBJ2-7; D unresolved. The length of the CDR3 is 14 residues. V was pared by 4 bases and J by 2 bases, with 13 bases between. CDR1 and CDR2 (germline): SGHRS, YFSETQ. The CDR3 DNA reads TGCGCCAGCAGCCCACCTTCTCTCACCTACGAGCAGTACTTC. Its protein is CASSPPSLTYEQYF.

This clonotype came up many times. This chain uses TRBV20-1 with TRBJ2-3; TRBD2 matches at 13 bases. The CDR3 extends over 14 amino acids. J gave up 8 bases and V 6 bases, and 8 bases lay outside the gene matches. Germline CDR1 is DFQATT and CDR2 is SNEGSKA (reference sequence). The CDR3 DNA sequence: TGCAGTGCCCGGACTAGCGGGAGTGCGGGTACGCAGTATTTT. Its translation is CSARTSGSAGTQYF.

This clonotype was counted at least ten times. The chain carries TRBV3-1 and TRBJ1-1, with 9 bases fitting TRBD1. This CDR3 comprises 15 residues. After removal of 3 bases from V and 7 bases from J, the junction contained 9 bases not matched to a gene. Germline V gives CDR1 LGHDT, CDR2 YNNKEL (reference sequence). The CDR3 DNA reads TGTGCCAGCAGCCACTCGGACAGGGGAAGGGGTGAAGCTTTCTTT. Translated: CASSHSDRGRGEAFF.

This clonotype was observed at least ten times. This CDR3 is CASSAIGTSGSYEQYF. CDR3 DNA sequence: TGTGCCAGCAGTGCGATAGGGACTAGCGGTTCCTACGAGCAGTACTTC. This chain links TRBV27 with TRBJ2-7; 11 bases match TRBD2. CDR1 MNHEY and CDR2 SMNVEV come from the germline V gene (reference sequence). The CDR3 runs to 16 residues. V lost 5 bases, J lost 1 base, and 7 bases stayed unmatched.

This clonotype was recorded many times. This sequence joins TRBV11-2 and TRBJ1-6; no definite D call. Germline V gene data show CDR1 as SGHAT and CDR2 as FQNNGV. V gave up 5 bases and J gave up 8 bases, with 13 bases separating them. The CDR3 extends over 14 amino acids. The CDR3 coding sequence is TGTGCCAGCAGCCCGCATGTGGCAGATTCACCCCTCCACTTT. Amino acid sequence: CASSPHVADSPLHF.

This clonotype was counted at least ten times. This chain connects TRBV5-5 to TRBJ1-5; weak D call: TRBD1 (5 bases). The germline V gene encodes CDR1 SGHKS and CDR2 YYEKEE (reference sequence). Trimming cost V 8 bases and J 4 bases, with 19 bases left between them. The CDR3 is 15 amino acids. This CDR3 reads CASKQGFGQNQPQHF. The CDR3 bases are TGTGCCAGTAAGCAGGGATTCGGGCAAAATCAGCCCCAGCATTTT.

Turning to this clonotype: Since a much larger clone is just one base distant, this may be a read error. The J gene is TRBJ2-3, the V gene TRBV7-3, with TRBD2 as a possible D gene (5 bases). This CDR3 spans 14 amino acids. Germline assignment: CDR1 SGHTA and CDR2 FQGTGA. This CDR3 reads CASSLSSSTDTQCF. The CDR3 nucleotides are TGTGCCAGCAGCTTAAGTTCTAGCACAGATACGCAGTGTTTT.

Points on this clonotype: Likely a read error: the CDR3 ends without its conserved phenylalanine or tryptophan. The V and J genes are TRBV28 and TRBJ2-7; 8 bases align to TRBD1. The CDR3 is made up of 14 amino acids. V shed 3 bases, J shed 3 bases, and the junction held 4 bases outside the gene matches. Germline assignment: CDR1 MDHEN and CDR2 SYDVKM. CDR3 nucleotide sequence: TGTGCCAGCAGTTTCGTTGGACAGGGCTACGAGCAGTACTCC. This translates into CASSFVGQGYEQYS.

The J gene is TRBJ2-7, the V gene TRBV10-3, with a tentative D call TRBD1 (5 bases). There are 14 residues in the CDR3. V lost 7 bases and J lost 4, with 17 bases in between. Germline V gene data show CDR1 as ENHRY and CDR2 as SYGVKD. The CDR3 bases are TGTGCCATCAAGAGCAGGGTGAGAGAGTACGAGCAGTACTTC. This encodes CAIKSRVREYEQYF.

The chain has TRBV19 and TRBJ2-6, with 7 bases matching TRBD1. With 2 bases clipped from V and 2 bases from J, the junction kept 12 bases outside the gene matches. The CDR3 totals 19 residues. Germline values: CDR1 LNHDA, CDR2 SQIVND (reference sequence). The CDR3 DNA is TGTGCCAGTAGTATAAGGGACGACAGGGCGCAAGCTGGGGCCAACGTCCTGACTTTC. Its translation: CASSIRDDRAQAGANVLTF. Variable domain in full (rest from reference TRBV19 and TRBJ2-6): DGGITQSPKYLFRKEGQNVTLSCEQNLNHDAMYWYRQDPGQGLRLIYYSQIVNDFQKGDIAEGYSVSREKKESFPLTVTSAQKNPTAFYLCASSIRDDRAQAGANVLTFGAGSRLTVL.

Written as DNA, the CDR3 is TGCAGTGCTAGAGATCTGGGCGGGAAGGGGGAGACCCAGTACTTC. It codes for CSARDLGGKGETQYF. The V gene is TRBV20-1, the J gene TRBJ2-5; tentative D call: TRBD2 (6 bases). The CDR3 runs to 15 residues. In germline, CDR1 is DFQATT, CDR2 SNEGSKA (reference sequence). Trimming removed 0 bases at V and 5 bases at J, with 16 bases between.

This clonotype was seen many times. J is TRBJ2-3 and V is TRBV2, with 11 bases identical to TRBD2. Germline-derived CDR1 and CDR2 are SNHLY and FYNNEI. The CDR3 is 15 residues long. The V and J ends lost 6 bases and 3 bases, in that order; junction bases with no gene match: 5. The CDR3 DNA reads as TGTGCCAGCAGACCCAGACTAGCGGGAACAGATACGCAGTATTTT. Translation gives CASRPRLAGTDTQYF.

This clonotype was recorded at least ten times. This chain connects TRBV27 to TRBJ2-5, with D uncertain. Germline V gene lookup returns CDR1 MNHEY and CDR2 SMNVEV (reference sequence). V was shortened by 6 bases and J by 0 bases, with 11 bases between the two germline ends. The CDR3 totals 14 residues. CDR3 sequence reads: CASSPFGHQETQYF. The CDR3 DNA follows: TGTGCCAGCAGCCCCTTTGGTCACCAAGAGACCCAGTACTTC.

There are many counts of this clonotype. The rearrangement uses TRBV5-1 and TRBJ2-7; D might be TRBD2 (6 bases). Trimming left V 4 bases short and J 4 bases short, with 12 bases between. The length of the CDR3 is 13 residues. Germline V gene lookup returns CDR1 SGHRS and CDR2 YFSETQ. This chain's CDR3 is CASSPGLKYEQYF. The DNA for the CDR3 is TGCGCCAGCAGCCCCGGACTAAAATACGAGCAGTACTTC. The variable domain in full, with the rest retrieved from reference TRBV5-1 and TRBJ2-7, is KAGVTQTPRYLIKTRGQQVTLSCSPISGHRSVSWYQQTPGQGLQFLFEYFSETQRNKGNFPGRFSGRQFSNSRSEMNVSTLELGDSALYLCASSPGLKYEQYFGPGTRLTVT.

Ten or more counts support this clonotype. The CDR3 reads CASSLSGRAGTDTQYF. Here the CDR3 DNA reads TGTGCCAGCAGCCTTAGCGGGAGGGCCGGCACAGATACGCAGTATTTT. This sequence joins TRBV7-8 and TRBJ2-3, with TRBD2 identical over 11 bases. The CDR3 consists of 16 residues. Germline-derived CDR1 and CDR2 are SGHVS and FQNEAQ. V shed 5 bases and J 1 base; nucleotides not matched to a gene: 5.

This clonotype was counted a few times. The V call is TRBV5-1, the J call TRBJ2-1, with 15 nucleotides matching TRBD2. J was trimmed by 10 bases and V by 4 bases; bases with no gene match: 6. Germline-derived CDR1 and CDR2 are SGHRS and YFSETQ. The CDR3 loop spans 15 amino acids. The CDR3 loop reads CASSRTSGGVGEQFF. For the CDR3, the DNA is TGCGCCAGCAGCCGGACTAGCGGGGGGGTTGGGGAGCAGTTCTTC.